This T cell receptor (beta chain) was profiled in a study of human T cells and chemical hapten exposure. Individual cDNA molecules in this library carried unique molecular identifiers. Study processing details: Samples held a median of approximately 96,000 TCRs, range about 20,000–700,000. Using its own MiXCR run on the RACE reads, TCRdb lists one record per CDR3 protein. TCRdb, not the original authors, processed these V and J calls. This table has about 100,000 distinct CDR3 sequences, roughly 9.6% appearing once. The table lists this clonotype with a few counts. The time point: patch test 1, 2 weeks after DPC sensitization. Noted treatment: therapeutic diphenylcyclopropenone sensitization with weekly scalp DPC. Researchers extracted total RNA from unfractionated whole blood. This CDR3 has 16 amino acids. The germline CDR1 and CDR2 sequences are KGHSH and LQKENI. With 2 bases removed from V and 5 bases from J, the gap between germline ends came to 16 bases.

The genes are TRBV18 and TRBJ1-5; D perhaps matches TRBD1 (6 bases). The starting material was whole blood, obtained in connection with sensitization to the hapten diphenylcyclopropenone (DPC). The TCR comes from a woman aged 40-49 years with alopecia areata. Some clones in this sample may be carry-over from other donors' samples. CDR3 protein: CASSPKTGGADQPQHF. Here the CDR3 DNA reads TGTGCCAGCTCACCAAAAACTGGGGGCGCCGATCAGCCCCAGCATTTT.